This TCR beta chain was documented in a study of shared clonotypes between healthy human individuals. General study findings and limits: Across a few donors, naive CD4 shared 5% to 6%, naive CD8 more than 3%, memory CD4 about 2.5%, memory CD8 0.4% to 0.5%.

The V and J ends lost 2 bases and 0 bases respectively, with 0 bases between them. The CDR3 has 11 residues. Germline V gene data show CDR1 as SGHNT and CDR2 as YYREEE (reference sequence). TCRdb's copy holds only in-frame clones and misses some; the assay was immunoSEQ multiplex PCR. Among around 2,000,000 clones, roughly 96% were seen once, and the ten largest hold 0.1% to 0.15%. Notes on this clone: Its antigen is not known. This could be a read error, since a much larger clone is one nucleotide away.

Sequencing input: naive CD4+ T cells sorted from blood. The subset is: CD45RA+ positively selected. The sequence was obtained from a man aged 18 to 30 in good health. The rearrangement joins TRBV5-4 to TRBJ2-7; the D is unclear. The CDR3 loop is CASSFSYEQYF. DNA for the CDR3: TGTGCCAGCAGCTTCTCCTACGAGCAGTACTTC.